The source of this TCR beta chain is a study of identical twins. TCRdb re-derived calls from the 5' RACE reads in MiXCR, one entry per CDR3 protein. The data contain 700,000 to 950,000 distinct CDR3 sequences, roughly an eighth of them singletons. Germline-derived CDR1 and CDR2 are SEHNR and FQNEAQ (reference sequence). Trimming removed 6 bases at V and 5 bases at J, with 14 bases between. This CDR3 spans 13 amino acids. These data are also associated with another study on yellow fever vaccine responses in identical twins.

The source is a woman aged 18-35 years in good health. Material: PBMCs. This sequence joins TRBV7-9 and TRBJ2-7; D gene uncertain. CDR3 in DNA: TGTGCCAGCAGGCAATCCTTAGAGGACGAGCAGTACTTC. Encoded protein: CASRQSLEDEQYF.